Included here is one T cell receptor beta chain sequence, with context. The specificity of this receptor is unknown. There are no base qualities to consult, and no much larger clone falls within one base. From the cysteine through the phenylalanine, the CDR3 covers 16 amino acids. Only CDR3 DNA is held: 48 bases, read in frame from base 1. Trimmed from V: 3 bases; trimmed from J: 0 bases; junction bases lacking a gene match: 3. For CDR1 and CDR2, the germline V gene (reference sequence) lists SGHNT and YYREEE. Donors formed part of the validation cohort, which comprised about 120 subjects and was distinct from the first cohort of roughly 600 subjects. The data are from a study of cytomegalovirus exposure and HLA in healthy donors (dated by TCRdb to between 2016 and 2019). For the wider study: According to a later analysis, the 110 or so validation repertoires were produced on the same platform as the approximately 610 repertoires of the first cohort. The study was designed to test whether signatures of past pathogen exposure could be identified by cataloging public T cell receptors. A separate validation cohort of roughly 120 different subjects was used in addition to the roughly 620-subject first cohort. To predict cytomegalovirus infection status, the study brought together high-throughput TCR immunosequencing, statistical association of individual TCRs with disease status, and machine learning.

Overall study results and their limits: A total of around 150 TCR beta chains were listed by the study as associated with cytomegalovirus. Subsequent analysis determined that TCRs grouped into clusters in the first cohort also showed a tendency toward co-occurrence across the roughly 110 validation repertoires, and approximately 93% of cluster scores exceeded 0. According to the authors, the approach could potentially be generalized to other disease states and immunological phenotypes. Across donors, most TCR sequences were observed very rarely, whereas some public TCRs were present in many individuals. In vitro tests confirmed that three of the cytomegalovirus-associated TCR beta chains recognize cytomegalovirus antigens. The validation cohort had no HLA typing available for a later analysis, so co-occurrence within that cohort was assessed over all 120 or so repertoires. In both the original and validation cohorts, the classifier was reported to diagnose cytomegalovirus status with high specificity and sensitivity.

The library was produced with the immunoSEQ multiplex PCR assay. In the authors' own workflow: To diagnose cytomegalovirus status from the catalog of TCR beta chain sequences, a statistical classification framework was built. This is the immuneACCESS table as TCRdb keeps it, with only in-frame sequences that have V and J called. A part of the clones is gone; compared with another copy, unresolved V genes explain less than half, and the rest is unexplained. V and J calls and clone size follow that table, whereas D and trimming were derived from the DNA. The sample has some 200,000 clones on record, just over 90% of them singletons. Approximately 1.1% of the sample is in the top ten clones.

The sequence came from a woman younger than 30 in good health and CMV-seronegative. The V and J genes are TRBV5-4 and TRBJ1-5; the junction holds 10 bases that match TRBD1. The sample was PBMCs. The CDR3 here reads CASSWGTGDSNQPQHF. The nucleotide sequence reads as follows: TGTGCCAGCAGCTGGGGGACAGGGGATAGCAATCAGCCCCAGCATTTT.